The 8 T cell receptor beta chains given below trace back to one sample, sequenced in a study of cytomegalovirus exposure and HLA in healthy donors. Primers included in the PCR were 60 Vbeta and 13 Jbeta primers. Profiling relied on immunoSEQ multiplex PCR, and the TCRdb table lists in-frame clones only, not all of them. The sample totals under 200,000 clones; its top ten clones hold 2.1%. Sample: PBMCs. These TCRs come from a young man in good health and CMV-seronegative.

The V gene is TRBV19, the J gene TRBJ1-1; possibly TRBD1 for D (5 bases). Germline-derived CDR1 and CDR2 are LNHDA and SQIVND (reference sequence). Trimming left V 5 bases short and J 6 bases short, with 19 bases between. This CDR3 has 15 amino acids. The CDR3 loop reads CASSLRTPRGAEAFF. Here the CDR3 DNA reads TGTGCCAGTAGTCTTAGGACACCCAGAGGCGCTGAAGCTTTCTTT.

The chain uses TRBV2 and TRBJ2-7; 7 bases match TRBD1. With 6 bases clipped from V and 5 bases from J, the junction kept 10 bases outside the gene matches. Looked up from germline, CDR1 is SNHLY and CDR2 is FYNNEI. This CDR3 is built from 14 residues. CDR3 amino acids: CASRRDSQSDEQYF. The CDR3 DNA reads TGTGCCAGCAGAAGGGACAGTCAGTCTGACGAGCAGTACTTC.

The V and J genes are TRBV18 and TRBJ2-7, with D possibly being TRBD1 (6 bases). CDR3 length: 17 amino acids. The V end lost 5 bases, the J end lost 2 bases, and 22 bases lay between the germline ends. Germline CDR1 KGHSH, CDR2 LQKENI. DNA for the CDR3: TGTGCCAGCTCAGTAGGCACAGGGAAGTCGGGGACCTACGAGCAGTACTTC. Translated, it gives CASSVGTGKSGTYEQYF.

The CDR3 nucleotides read TGTGCCAGCAGAATCGGACTAGCGGTCTACCTCCCGAGGGATACGCAGTATTTT. Residues: CASRIGLAVYLPRDTQYF. The chain joins TRBV5-6 to TRBJ2-3, with 10 positions matching TRBD2. CDR3 length equals 18 residues. CDR1 is SGHDT and CDR2 is YYEEEE in the germline V gene. The V segment lost 5 bases and the J segment 6 bases; nucleotides outside the gene matches: 18.

The J gene is TRBJ2-3, the V gene TRBV12-5; no clear D. Germline V gene data show CDR1 as LGHNT and CDR2 as FRNRAP. V was clipped by 4 bases and J by 11 bases, with 7 bases between them. The CDR3 has 10 residues. CDR3 sequence: CASGSGRQYF. The CDR3, as DNA: TGTGCTAGTGGTTCGGGTAGGCAGTATTTT.

The CDR3 sequence is CASSQDRVYEQFF. CDR3 DNA sequence: TGTGCCAGCAGCCAAGACAGGGTCTATGAGCAGTTCTTC. This rearrangement joins TRBV5-8 to TRBJ2-1; 7 nucleotides line up with TRBD1. The CDR3 totals 13 residues. Per germline, CDR1 SGHTS and CDR2 YDEGEE. The trim removed 4 bases at V and 8 bases at J, leaving 6 bases unmatched.

The chain links TRBV28 to TRBJ1-1; D remains ambiguous. Trimming stripped 9 bases from V and 4 bases from J, with 21 bases between. Germline CDR1 and CDR2: MDHEN and SYDVKM. This CDR3 spans 15 amino acids. Written as DNA, the CDR3 is TGTGCCAGTTCGGGGATGGGGAACCGGGGCACTGAAGCTTTCTTT. It codes for CASSGMGNRGTEAFF.

This chain uses TRBV4-2 with TRBJ2-5, with TRBD2 as a possible D gene (6 bases). V lost 1 base, J lost 0 bases, and 12 bases lay in between. The CDR3 covers 16 residues. Germline assignment: CDR1 LGHNA and CDR2 YNFKEQ. Written as DNA, the CDR3 is TGTGCCAGCAGCCAAGGACTAGGCGGCCACCAAGAGACCCAGTACTTC. Residues: CASSQGLGGHQETQYF.